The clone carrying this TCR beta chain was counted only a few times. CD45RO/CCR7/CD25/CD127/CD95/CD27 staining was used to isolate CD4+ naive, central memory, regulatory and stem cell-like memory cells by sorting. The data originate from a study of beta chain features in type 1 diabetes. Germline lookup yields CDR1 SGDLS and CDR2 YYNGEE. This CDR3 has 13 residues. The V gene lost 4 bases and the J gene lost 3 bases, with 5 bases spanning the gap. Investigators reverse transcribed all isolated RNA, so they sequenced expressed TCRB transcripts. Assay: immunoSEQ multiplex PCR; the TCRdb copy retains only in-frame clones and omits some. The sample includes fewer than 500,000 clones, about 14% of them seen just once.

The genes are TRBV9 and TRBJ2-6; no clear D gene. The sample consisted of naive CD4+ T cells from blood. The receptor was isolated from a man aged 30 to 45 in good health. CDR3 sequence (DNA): TGTGCCAGCAGCACCCGTGGGGCCAACGTCCTGACTTTC. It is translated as CASSTRGANVLTF.